These 8 T cell receptor beta chains came from one sample sequenced in a study of T cell repertoires in cytomegalovirus infection (dated by TCRdb to the late 2010s). The sequencing machine was an Illumina HiSeq 1500. TCRdb itself trimmed the public reads at Q25 with fastp, ran MiXCR and retained productive beta chains. Each entry is one CDR3 protein sequence, shown with its most common DNA and genes. Here the sample has hundreds of thousands of distinct CDR3 sequences; around 32% occur a single time. The top ten hold 10% to 15% of the sample. These receptors lack a known antigen. The treatment or condition tag for this specimen amounts to: in vitro stimulation with specific CMV peptide epitopes to enrich CMV-specific T cells. Material: cultured CD8+ T cells from PBMCs, obtained from culture after CMV antigen stimulation. These receptors were collected from a human donor in good health (CMV status not recorded). Some clones in this sample may be carry-over from other donors' samples.

This clonotype was found a few times. V and J are TRBV6-2 or TRBV6-3 and TRBJ2-7, with unresolved D. This CDR3 has 14 residues. Germline CDR1 MNHEY, CDR2 SVGEGT. Trimming took 5 bases from V and 6 from J, leaving 17 bases between them. The CDR3 nucleotides read TGTGCCAGCAGTCCCCGGACGCCTCAAGGCGAGCAGTACGTC. It codes for CASSPRTPQGEQYV.

The chain uses TRBV19 and TRBJ2-7, with 7 bases aligning to TRBD1. Germline CDR1 reads LNHDA; CDR2 reads SQIVND (reference sequence). The CDR3 is 15 amino acids. V lost 3 bases to trimming and J lost 3 bases; unmatched junction nucleotides: 8. CDR3 region: CASSMGLTGVYEQYF. The DNA for the CDR3 is TGTGCCAGTAGTATGGGGCTCACAGGGGTCTACGAGCAGTACTTC.

This clonotype was picked up many times. The rearrangement links TRBV7-9 to TRBJ2-5; a possible D gene is TRBD2 (5 bases). V was pared by 7 bases and J by 1 base, with 10 bases between. This CDR3 spans 13 amino acids. CDR1 and CDR2 (germline): SEHNR, FQNEAQ (reference sequence). The CDR3 DNA reads as TGTGCCAGCACTCCCGAGGGCCAAGAGACCCAGTACTTC. The encoded protein is CASTPEGQETQYF.

The rearrangement links TRBV6-5 to TRBJ1-2; D is unclear. Germline assignment: CDR1 MNHEY and CDR2 SVGAGI. The length of the CDR3 is 13 residues. V shed 8 bases and J shed 0 bases, with 10 bases lying between them. CDR3 loop: CASAGSANYGYTF. In nucleotides, the CDR3 is TGTGCCAGCGCAGGCTCAGCTAACTATGGCTACACCTTC.

This clonotype was counted a few times. This chain joins TRBV6-2 or TRBV6-3 and TRBJ2-1, with a weak D call TRBD2 (7 bases). Trimming shortened V by 2 bases and J by 5 bases, and 28 bases separated the two germline ends. Per the germline V gene, CDR1 is MNHEY and CDR2 is SVGEGT. The CDR3 spans 20 residues. CDR3 protein: CASSYRGRPEGGGYDNEQFF. DNA of the CDR3: TGTGCCAGCAGTTACCGTGGCCGTCCCGAGGGGGGAGGGTACGACAATGAGCAGTTCTTC.

V and J are TRBV9 and TRBJ1-1; no clear D. The V gene lost 4 bases and the J gene lost 10 bases, with 2 bases spanning the gap. The CDR3 totals 8 residues. Germline assignment: CDR1 SGDLS and CDR2 YYNGEE. The DNA for the CDR3 is TGTGCCAGCAGCCCAGCTTTCTTT. Its protein is CASSPAFF.

This rearrangement joins TRBV2 to TRBJ2-3; possibly TRBD2 for D (6 bases). The germline V and J ends were trimmed by 5 bases and 5 bases, with 14 bases remaining between them. This CDR3 is 14 amino acids long. CDR1 and CDR2 from the germline V gene are SNHLY and FYNNEI. CDR3 in amino acids: CASSIRGSVDTQYF. The CDR3 DNA sequence: TGTGCCAGCAGTATTCGGGGGTCTGTAGATACGCAGTATTTT. Filled out from reference TRBV2 and TRBJ2-3, the complete variable domain reads EPEVTQTPSHQVTQMGQEVILRCVPISNHLYFYWYRQILGQKVEFLVSFYNNEISEKSEIFDDQFSVERPDGSNFTLKIRSTKLEDSAMYFCASSIRGSVDTQYFGPGTRLTVL.

Details on this clonotype: A much bigger clone sits one base away, suggesting this may be a read error. V is TRBV12-3 or TRBV12-4 and J is TRBJ1-5; D perhaps matches TRBD1 (6 bases). V lost 8 bases and J 7 bases, leaving 15 bases between the germline ends. The length of the CDR3 is 13 residues. CDR3: CASGYGTTQPQHF. The CDR3 DNA is TGTGCCAGCGGCTACGGGACAACACAGCCCCAGCATTTT.